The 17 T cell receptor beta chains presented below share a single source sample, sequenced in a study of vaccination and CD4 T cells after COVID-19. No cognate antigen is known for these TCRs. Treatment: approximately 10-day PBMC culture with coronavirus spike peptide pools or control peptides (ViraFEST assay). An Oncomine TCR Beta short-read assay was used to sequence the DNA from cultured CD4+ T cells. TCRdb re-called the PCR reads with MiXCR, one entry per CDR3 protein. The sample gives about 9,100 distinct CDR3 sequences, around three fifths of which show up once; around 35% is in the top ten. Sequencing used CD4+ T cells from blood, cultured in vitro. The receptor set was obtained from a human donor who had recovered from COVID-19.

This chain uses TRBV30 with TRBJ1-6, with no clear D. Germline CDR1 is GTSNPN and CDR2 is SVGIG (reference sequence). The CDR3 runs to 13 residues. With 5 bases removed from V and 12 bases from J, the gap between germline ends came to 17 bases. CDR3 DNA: TGTGCCTGGTTGCCTGACACCGTGGGACCCCTCCACTTT. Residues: CAWLPDTVGPLHF.

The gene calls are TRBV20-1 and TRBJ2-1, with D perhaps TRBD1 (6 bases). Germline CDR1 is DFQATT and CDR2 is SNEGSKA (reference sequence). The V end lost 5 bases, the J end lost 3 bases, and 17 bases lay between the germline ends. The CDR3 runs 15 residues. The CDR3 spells CSAPQGGFRYNEQFF. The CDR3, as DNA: TGCAGTGCTCCTCAAGGGGGATTTCGCTACAATGAGCAGTTCTTC.

The CDR3 sequence: CASSYGSDSNQPQHF. The DNA of the CDR3 is TGTGCCAGCAGTTACGGTTCTGATAGCAATCAGCCCCAGCATTTT. This chain links TRBV6-5 with TRBJ1-5; D is unresolved. CDR3 length equals 15 residues. V gave up 2 bases and J gave up 0 bases, with 8 bases separating them. Germline CDR1 MNHEY, CDR2 SVGAGI.

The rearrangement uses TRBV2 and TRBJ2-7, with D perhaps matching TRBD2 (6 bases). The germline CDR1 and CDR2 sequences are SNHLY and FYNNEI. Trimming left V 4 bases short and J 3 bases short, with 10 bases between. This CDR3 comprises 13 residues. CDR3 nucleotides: TGTGCCAGCAGTGCGGGGGACCGCTACGAGCAGTACTTC. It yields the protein CASSAGDRYEQYF.

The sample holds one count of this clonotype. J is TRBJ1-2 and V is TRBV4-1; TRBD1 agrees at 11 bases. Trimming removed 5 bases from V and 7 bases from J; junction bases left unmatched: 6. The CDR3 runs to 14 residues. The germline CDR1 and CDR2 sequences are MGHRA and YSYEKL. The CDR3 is CASSSLGQGVGYTF. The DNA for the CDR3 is TGCGCCAGCAGCAGCCTGGGACAGGGGGTTGGCTACACCTTC.

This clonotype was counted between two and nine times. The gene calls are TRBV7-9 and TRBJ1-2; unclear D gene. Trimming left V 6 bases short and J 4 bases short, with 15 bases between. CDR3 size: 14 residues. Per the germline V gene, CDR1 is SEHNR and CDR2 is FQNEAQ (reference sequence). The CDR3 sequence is CASSAVATTYGYTF. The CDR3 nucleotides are TGTGCCAGCAGTGCCGTAGCCACAACCTATGGCTACACCTTC.

This CDR3 is CSASGTGAEAFF. The CDR3 nucleotides read TGCAGTGCTTCCGGGACAGGGGCTGAAGCTTTCTTT. The chain recombines TRBV20-1 with TRBJ1-1; 10 bases map to TRBD1. There are 12 residues in the CDR3. Germline assignment: CDR1 DFQATT and CDR2 SNEGSKA (reference sequence). V shed 5 bases and J 6 bases; nucleotides not matched to a gene: 3.

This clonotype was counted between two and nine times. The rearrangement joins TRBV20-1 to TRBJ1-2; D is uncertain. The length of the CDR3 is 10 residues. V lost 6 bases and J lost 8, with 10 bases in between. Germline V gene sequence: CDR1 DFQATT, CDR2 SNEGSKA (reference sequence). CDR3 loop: CSASTEGYTF. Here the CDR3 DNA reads TGCAGTGCCTCCACAGAAGGCTACACCTTC.

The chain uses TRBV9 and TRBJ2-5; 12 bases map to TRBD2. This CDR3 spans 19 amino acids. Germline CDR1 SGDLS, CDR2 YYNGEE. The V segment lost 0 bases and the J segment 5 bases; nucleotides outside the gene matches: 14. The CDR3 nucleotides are TGTGCCAGCAGCGTAGGGGTTTCGGCTAGCGGGGGGGCCGTGGAGACCCAGTACTTC. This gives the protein CASSVGVSASGGAVETQYF.

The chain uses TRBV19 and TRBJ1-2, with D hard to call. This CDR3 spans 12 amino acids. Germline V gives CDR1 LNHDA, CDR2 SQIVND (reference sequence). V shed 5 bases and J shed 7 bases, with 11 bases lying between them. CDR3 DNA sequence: TGTGCCAGTAGTTTTGAAGGCCTTGGCTACACCTTC. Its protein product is CASSFEGLGYTF.

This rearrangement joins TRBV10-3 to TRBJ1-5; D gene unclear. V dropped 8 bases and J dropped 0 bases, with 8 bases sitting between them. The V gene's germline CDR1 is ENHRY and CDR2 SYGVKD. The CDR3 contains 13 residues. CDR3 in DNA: TGTGCCATCTCGACCGATAGCAATCAGCCCCAGCATTTT. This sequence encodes CAISTDSNQPQHF.

The CDR3 reads CAWSAITRDTGELFF. The CDR3 DNA sequence: TGTGCCTGGAGTGCCATCACAAGGGATACCGGGGAGCTGTTTTTT. The gene calls are TRBV30 and TRBJ2-2; D is unclear. V lost 1 base and J 5 bases, leaving 14 bases between the germline ends. CDR3 length: 15 amino acids. From germline, CDR1 is GTSNPN and CDR2 SVGIG (reference sequence).

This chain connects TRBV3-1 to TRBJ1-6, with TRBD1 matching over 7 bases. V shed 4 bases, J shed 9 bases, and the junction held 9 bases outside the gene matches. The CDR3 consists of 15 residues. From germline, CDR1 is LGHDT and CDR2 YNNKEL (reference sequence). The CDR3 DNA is TGTGCCAGCAGCCTTAGACAGGGAGGGAGTTCACCCCTCCACTTT. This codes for CASSLRQGGSSPLHF.

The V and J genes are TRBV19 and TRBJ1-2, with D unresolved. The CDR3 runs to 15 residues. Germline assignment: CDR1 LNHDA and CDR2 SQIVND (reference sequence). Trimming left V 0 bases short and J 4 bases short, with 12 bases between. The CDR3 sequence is CASSIDFGQTYGYTF. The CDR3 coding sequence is TGTGCCAGTAGTATAGATTTCGGGCAGACCTATGGCTACACCTTC.

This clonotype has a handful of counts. In nucleotides, the CDR3 is TGCGCCAGCAGCCCTATGCCCGGTAACACTGAAGCTTTCTTT. This gives the protein CASSPMPGNTEAFF. The gene calls are TRBV5-1 and TRBJ1-1; D remains unclear. The germline gives CDR1 SGHRS, CDR2 YFSETQ. The V end was cut by 4 bases, the J end by 2 bases, with 12 bases between. This CDR3 comprises 14 residues. Using reference TRBV5-1 and TRBJ1-1 for the parts outside the CDR3, the full variable domain is KAGVTQTPRYLIKTRGQQVTLSCSPISGHRSVSWYQQTPGQGLQFLFEYFSETQRNKGNFPGRFSGRQFSNSRSEMNVSTLELGDSALYLCASSPMPGNTEAFFGQGTRLTVV.

This CDR3 reads CATSDSDGTGELFF. The DNA of the CDR3 is TGTGCCACCAGTGATTCGGACGGCACCGGGGAGCTGTTTTTT. This chain uses TRBV24-1 with TRBJ2-2; D unresolved. This CDR3 comprises 14 residues. With 2 bases removed from V and 4 bases from J, the gap between germline ends came to 7 bases. Germline V CDR1 and CDR2: KGHDR, SFDVKD.

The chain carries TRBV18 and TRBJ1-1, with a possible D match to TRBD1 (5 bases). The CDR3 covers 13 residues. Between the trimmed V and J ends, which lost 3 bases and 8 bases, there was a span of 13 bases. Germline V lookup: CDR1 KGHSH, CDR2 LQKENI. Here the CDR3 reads CASSPPYGGEAFF. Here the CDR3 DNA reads TGTGCCAGCTCACCTCCCTACGGGGGGGAAGCTTTCTTT.